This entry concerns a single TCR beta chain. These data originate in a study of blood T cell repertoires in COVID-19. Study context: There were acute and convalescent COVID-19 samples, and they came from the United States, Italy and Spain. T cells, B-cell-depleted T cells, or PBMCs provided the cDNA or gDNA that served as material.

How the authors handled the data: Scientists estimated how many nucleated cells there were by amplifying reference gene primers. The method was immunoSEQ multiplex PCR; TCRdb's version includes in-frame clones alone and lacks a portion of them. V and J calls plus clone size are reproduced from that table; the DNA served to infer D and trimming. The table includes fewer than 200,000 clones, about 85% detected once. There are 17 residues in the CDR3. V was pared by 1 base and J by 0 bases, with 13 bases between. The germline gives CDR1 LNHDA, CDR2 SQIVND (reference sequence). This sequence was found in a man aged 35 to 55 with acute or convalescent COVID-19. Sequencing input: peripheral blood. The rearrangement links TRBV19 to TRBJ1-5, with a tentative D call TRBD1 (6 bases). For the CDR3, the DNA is TGTGCCAGTAGTATAGGATACAGGGAATATAGCAATCAGCCCCAGCATTTT. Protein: CASSIGYREYSNQPQHF.